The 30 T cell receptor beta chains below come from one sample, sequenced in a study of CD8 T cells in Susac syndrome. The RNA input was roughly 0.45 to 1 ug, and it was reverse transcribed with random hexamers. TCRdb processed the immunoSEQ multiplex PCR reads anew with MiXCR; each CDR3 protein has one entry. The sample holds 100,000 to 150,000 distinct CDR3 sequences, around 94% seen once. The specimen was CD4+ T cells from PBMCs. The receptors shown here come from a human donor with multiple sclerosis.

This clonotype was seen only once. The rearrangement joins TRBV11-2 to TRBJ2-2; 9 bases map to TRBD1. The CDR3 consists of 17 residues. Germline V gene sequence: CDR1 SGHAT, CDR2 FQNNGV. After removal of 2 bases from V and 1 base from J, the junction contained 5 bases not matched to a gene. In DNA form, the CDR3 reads TGTGCCAGCAGCTTAAAACCGACAGGGGGGAACACCGGGGAGCTGTTTTTT. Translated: CASSLKPTGGNTGELFF.

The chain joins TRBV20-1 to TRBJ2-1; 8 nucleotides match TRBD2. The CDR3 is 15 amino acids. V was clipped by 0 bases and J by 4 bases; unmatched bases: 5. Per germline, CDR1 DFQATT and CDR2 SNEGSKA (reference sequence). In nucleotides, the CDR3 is TGCAGTGCTAGAGACGCGGGGGGCGGGTACAATGAGCAGTTCTTC. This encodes CSARDAGGGYNEQFF.

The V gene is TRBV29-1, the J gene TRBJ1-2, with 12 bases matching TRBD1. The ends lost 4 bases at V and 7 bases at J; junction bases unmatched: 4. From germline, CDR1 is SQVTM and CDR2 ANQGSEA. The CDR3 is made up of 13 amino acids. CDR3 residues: CSVGGQGAGGYTF. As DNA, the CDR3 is TGCAGCGTTGGGGGACAGGGGGCGGGTGGCTACACCTTC.

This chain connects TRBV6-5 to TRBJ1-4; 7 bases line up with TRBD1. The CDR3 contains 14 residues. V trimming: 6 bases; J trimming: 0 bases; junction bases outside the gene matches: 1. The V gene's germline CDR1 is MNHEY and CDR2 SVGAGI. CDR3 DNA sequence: TGTGCCAGCAGAGGGACAGCAACTAATGAAAAACTGTTTTTT. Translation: CASRGTATNEKLFF.

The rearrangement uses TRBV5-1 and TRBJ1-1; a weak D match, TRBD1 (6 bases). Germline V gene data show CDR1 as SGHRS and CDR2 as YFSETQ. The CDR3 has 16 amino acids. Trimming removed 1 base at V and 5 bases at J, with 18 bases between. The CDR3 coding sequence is TGCGCCAGCAGCTTGAGCACGGGGCAGGGGAGAACTGAAGCTTTCTTT. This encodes CASSLSTGQGRTEAFF.

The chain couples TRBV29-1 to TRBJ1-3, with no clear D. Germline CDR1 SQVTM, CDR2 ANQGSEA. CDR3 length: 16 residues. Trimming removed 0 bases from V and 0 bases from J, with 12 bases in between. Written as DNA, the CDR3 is TGCAGCGTTGAAGATAGTGCAGGAAGCTCTGGAAACACCATATATTTT. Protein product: CSVEDSAGSSGNTIYF.

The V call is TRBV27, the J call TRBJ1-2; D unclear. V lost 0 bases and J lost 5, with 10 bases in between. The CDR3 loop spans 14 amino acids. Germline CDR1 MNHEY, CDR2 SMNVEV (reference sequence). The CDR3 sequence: CASSLSYGLYGYTF. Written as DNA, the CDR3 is TGTGCCAGCAGTTTATCGTACGGACTATATGGCTACACCTTC.

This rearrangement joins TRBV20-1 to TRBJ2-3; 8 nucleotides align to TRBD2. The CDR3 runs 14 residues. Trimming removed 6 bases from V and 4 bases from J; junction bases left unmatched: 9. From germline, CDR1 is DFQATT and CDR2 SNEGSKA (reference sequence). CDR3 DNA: TGCAGTGCCAACAAGGGACTAGGGTCAGATACGCAGTATTTT. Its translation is CSANKGLGSDTQYF.

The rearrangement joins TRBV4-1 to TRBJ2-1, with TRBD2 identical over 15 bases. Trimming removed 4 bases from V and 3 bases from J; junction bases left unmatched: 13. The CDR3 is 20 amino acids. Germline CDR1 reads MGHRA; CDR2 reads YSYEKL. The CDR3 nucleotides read TGCGCCAGCAGCCCCTCACCGGGACTAGCGGGAGGTCGACTCTACAATGAGCAGTTCTTC. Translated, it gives CASSPSPGLAGGRLYNEQFF.

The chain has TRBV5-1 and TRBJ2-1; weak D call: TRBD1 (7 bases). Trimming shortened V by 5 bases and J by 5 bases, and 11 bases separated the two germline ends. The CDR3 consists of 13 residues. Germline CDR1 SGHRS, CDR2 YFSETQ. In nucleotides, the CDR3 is TGCGCCAGCAGGGGACAGCGGGACAATGAGCAGTTCTTC. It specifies CASRGQRDNEQFF.

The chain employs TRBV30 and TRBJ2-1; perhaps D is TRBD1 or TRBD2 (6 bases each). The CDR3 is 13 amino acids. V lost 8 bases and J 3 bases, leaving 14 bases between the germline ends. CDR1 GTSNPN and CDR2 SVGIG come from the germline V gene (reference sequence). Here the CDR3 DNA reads TGTGCCCGGGGGCTAGCGAACTACAATGAGCAGTTCTTC. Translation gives CARGLANYNEQFF.

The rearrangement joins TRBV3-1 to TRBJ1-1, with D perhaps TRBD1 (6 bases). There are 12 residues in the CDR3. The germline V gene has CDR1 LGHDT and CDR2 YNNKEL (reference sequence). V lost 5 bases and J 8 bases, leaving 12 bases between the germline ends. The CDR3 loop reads CASSWSRGEAFF. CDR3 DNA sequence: TGTGCCAGCAGCTGGTCGAGGGGGGAAGCTTTCTTT.

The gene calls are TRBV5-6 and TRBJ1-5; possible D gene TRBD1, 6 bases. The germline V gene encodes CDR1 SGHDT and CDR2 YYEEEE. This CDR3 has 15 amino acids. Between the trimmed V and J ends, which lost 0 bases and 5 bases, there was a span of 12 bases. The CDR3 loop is CASSLGVRGYQPQHF. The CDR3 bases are TGTGCCAGCAGCTTGGGGGTCAGGGGCTATCAGCCCCAGCATTTT.

CDR3 amino acids: CASSRPGTGDYGYTF. CDR3 nucleotides: TGTGCCAGCAGCCGTCCCGGGACAGGGGACTATGGCTACACCTTC. The rearrangement joins TRBV12-3 or TRBV12-4 to TRBJ1-2; 10 bases agree with TRBD1. Trimming at V came to 6 bases and at J to 3 bases, leaving 7 bases not matched to a gene. The CDR3 sequence is 15 residues long.

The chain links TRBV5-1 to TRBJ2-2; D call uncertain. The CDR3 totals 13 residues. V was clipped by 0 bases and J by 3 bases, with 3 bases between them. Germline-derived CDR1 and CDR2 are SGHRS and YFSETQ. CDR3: CASSLVYTGELFF. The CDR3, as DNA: TGCGCCAGCAGCTTGGTCTACACCGGGGAGCTGTTTTTT. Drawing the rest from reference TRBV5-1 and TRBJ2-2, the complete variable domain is KAGVTQTPRYLIKTRGQQVTLSCSPISGHRSVSWYQQTPGQGLQFLFEYFSETQRNKGNFPGRFSGRQFSNSRSEMNVSTLELGDSALYLCASSLVYTGELFFGEGSRLTVL.

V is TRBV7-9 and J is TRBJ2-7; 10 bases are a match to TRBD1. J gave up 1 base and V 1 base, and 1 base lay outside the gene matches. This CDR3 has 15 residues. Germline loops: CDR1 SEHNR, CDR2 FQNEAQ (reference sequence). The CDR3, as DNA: TGTGCCAGCAGCTTAGAGGGACAGGGGTCCTACGAGCAGTACTTC. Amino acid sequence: CASSLEGQGSYEQYF.

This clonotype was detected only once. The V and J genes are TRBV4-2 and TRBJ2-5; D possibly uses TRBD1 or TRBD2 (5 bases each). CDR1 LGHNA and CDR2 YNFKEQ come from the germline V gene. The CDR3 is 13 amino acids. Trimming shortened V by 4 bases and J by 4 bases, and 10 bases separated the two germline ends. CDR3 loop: CASSLRGVETQYF. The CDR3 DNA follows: TGTGCCAGCAGCCTGCGAGGGGTAGAGACCCAGTACTTC.

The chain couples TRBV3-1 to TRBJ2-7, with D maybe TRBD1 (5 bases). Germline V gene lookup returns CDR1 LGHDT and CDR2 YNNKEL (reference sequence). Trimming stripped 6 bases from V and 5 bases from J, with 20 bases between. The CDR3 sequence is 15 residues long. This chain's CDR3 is CASSRFGHKGDEQYF. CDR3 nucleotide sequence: TGTGCCAGCAGTCGATTCGGACACAAGGGCGACGAGCAGTACTTC.

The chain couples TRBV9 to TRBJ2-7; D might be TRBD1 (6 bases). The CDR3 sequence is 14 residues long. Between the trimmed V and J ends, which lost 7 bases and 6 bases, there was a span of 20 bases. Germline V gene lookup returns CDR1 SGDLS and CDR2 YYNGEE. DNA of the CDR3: TGTGCCAGCTTTCGCCGGGACACCCTGTGCGAGCAGTACTTC. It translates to CASFRRDTLCEQYF.

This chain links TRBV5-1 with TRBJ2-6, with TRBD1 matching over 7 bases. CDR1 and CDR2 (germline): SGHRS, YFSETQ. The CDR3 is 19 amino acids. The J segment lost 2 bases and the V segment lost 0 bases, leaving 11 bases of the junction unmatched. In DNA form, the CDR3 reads TGCGCCAGCAGCTTGGCCGGGCCAGGGGGTAATGCTGGGGCCAACGTCCTGACTTTC. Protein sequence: CASSLAGPGGNAGANVLTF.

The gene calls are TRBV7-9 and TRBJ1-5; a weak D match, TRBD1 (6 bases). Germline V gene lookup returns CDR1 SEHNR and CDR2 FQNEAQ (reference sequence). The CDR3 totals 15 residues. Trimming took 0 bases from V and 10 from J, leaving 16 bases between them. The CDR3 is CASSLAGQPGHPQHF. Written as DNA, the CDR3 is TGTGCCAGCAGCTTAGCTGGACAGCCTGGACATCCCCAGCATTTT.

The CDR3: CASSEQGYEQFF. CDR3 in DNA: TGTGCCAGCAGTGAACAGGGGTATGAGCAGTTCTTC. This rearrangement joins TRBV2 to TRBJ2-1; D is perhaps TRBD1 (6 bases). CDR3 size: 12 residues. Germline V gene data show CDR1 as SNHLY and CDR2 as FYNNEI. V was shortened by 2 bases and J by 8 bases, with 7 bases between the two germline ends.

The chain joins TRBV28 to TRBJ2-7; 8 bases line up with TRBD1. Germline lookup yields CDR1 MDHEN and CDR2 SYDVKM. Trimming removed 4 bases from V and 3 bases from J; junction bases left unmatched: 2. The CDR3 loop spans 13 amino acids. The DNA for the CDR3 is TGTGCCAGCAGTTCCGGACAGGGCTACGAGCAGTACTTC. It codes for CASSSGQGYEQYF.

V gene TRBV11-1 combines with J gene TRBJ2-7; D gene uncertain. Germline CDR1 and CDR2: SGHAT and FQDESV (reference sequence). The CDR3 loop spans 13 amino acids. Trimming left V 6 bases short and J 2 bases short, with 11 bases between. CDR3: CASRGGRTYEQYF. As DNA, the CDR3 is TGTGCCAGCAGAGGTGGCAGGACCTACGAGCAGTACTTC.

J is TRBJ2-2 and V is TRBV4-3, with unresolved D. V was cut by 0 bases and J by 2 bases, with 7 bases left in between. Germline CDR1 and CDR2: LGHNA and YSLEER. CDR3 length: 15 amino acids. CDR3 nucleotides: TGCGCCAGCAGCCAAGAGTCCCTCAACACCGGGGAGCTGTTTTTT. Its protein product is CASSQESLNTGELFF.

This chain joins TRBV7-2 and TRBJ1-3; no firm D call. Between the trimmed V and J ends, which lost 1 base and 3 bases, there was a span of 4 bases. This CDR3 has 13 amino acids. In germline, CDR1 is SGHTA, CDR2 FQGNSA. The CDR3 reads CASSLVYGNTIYF. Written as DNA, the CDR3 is TGTGCCAGCAGCTTAGTCTATGGAAACACCATATATTTT.

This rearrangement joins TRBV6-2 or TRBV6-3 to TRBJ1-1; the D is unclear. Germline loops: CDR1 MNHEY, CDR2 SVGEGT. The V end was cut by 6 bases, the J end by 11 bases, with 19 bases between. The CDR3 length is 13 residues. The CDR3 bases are TGTGCCAGCAGCTCTAGGGTTTTCAAGAGGGCTTTCTTT. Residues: CASSSRVFKRAFF.

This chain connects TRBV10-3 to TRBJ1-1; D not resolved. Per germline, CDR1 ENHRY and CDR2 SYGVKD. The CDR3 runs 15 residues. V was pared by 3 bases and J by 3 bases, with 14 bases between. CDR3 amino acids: CAISDEGKGYTEAFF. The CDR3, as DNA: TGTGCCATCAGTGACGAGGGAAAGGGTTACACTGAAGCTTTCTTT.

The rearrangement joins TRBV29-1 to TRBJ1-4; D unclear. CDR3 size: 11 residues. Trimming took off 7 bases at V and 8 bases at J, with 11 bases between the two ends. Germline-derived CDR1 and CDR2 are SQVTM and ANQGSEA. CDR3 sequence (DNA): TGCAGCGCCCATAGTGGCGAAAAACTGTTTTTT. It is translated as CSAHSGEKLFF.

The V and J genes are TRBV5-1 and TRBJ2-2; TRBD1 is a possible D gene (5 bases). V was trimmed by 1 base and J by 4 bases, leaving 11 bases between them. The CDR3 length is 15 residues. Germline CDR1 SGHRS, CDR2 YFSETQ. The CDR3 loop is CASSLWGPSTGELFF. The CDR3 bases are TGCGCCAGCAGCTTGTGGGGCCCTTCCACCGGGGAGCTGTTTTTT.